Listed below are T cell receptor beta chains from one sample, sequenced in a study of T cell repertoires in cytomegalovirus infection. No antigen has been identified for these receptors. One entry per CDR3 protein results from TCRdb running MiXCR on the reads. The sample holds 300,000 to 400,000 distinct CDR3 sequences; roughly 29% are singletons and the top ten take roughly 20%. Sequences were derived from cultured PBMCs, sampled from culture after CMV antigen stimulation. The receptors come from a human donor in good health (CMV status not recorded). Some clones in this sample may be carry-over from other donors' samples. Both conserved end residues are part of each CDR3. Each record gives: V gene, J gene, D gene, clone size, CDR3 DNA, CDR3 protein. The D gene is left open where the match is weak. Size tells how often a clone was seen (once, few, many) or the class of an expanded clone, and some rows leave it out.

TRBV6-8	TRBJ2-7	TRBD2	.	TGTGCCAGCAGTTCCAACGCGGGGGGTGCCTACGAGCAGTACTTC	CASSSNAGGAYEQYF
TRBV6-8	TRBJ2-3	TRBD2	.	TGTGCCAGCAGCGGTGCGGGAGATGTAGCAGATACGCAGTATTTT	CASSGAGDVADTQYF
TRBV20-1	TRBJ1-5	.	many	TGCAGTGCTAGAGATATATACGGGGGTCGGCTTCAGCCCCAGCATTTT	CSARDIYGGRLQPQHF
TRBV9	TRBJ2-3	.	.	TGTGCCAGCAGCCCCTACGAACGGGGGGCGCGAGATACGCAGTATTTT	CASSPYERGARDTQYF
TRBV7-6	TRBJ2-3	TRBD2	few	TGTGCCAGCAGCTTAGCGACTAGCGGGCTTAGCACAGATACGCAGTATTTT	CASSLATSGLSTDTQYF
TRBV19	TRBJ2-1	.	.	TGTGCCACCGGACGACGGAGCTCCTACAATGAGCAGTTCTTC	CATGRRSSYNEQFF
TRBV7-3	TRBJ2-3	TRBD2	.	TGTGCCAGCAGCGCGGGAGCAGATACGCAGTATTTT	CASSAGADTQYF
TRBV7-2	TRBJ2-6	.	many	TGTGCCAGCAGCCCTGAGGGGAGTGGGGCCAACGTCCTGACTTTC	CASSPEGSGANVLTF
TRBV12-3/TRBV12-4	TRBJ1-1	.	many	TGTGCCAGCAGTTTTGAGGCAGGGACAGCTTTCTTT	CASSFEAGTAFF
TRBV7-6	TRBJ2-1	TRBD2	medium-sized	TGTGCCAGCAGCTTAGTGCGGGGGGGCCCAGGTGAGCAGTTCTTC	CASSLVRGGPGEQFF
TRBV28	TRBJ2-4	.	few	TGTGCCAGCAGTTTACGCCGCACTAACATTCAGTACTTC	CASSLRRTNIQYF
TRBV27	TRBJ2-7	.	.	TGTGCCAGCAGTTTCCCAGGGAATTACGAGCAGTACTTC	CASSFPGNYEQYF
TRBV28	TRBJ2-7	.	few	TGTGCCAGCAGTTCCTCCGGCGGGCAGGGGTTCAACGAGCAGTACTTC	CASSSSGGQGFNEQYF
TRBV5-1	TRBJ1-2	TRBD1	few	TGCGCCAGCAGCAGCGGACAGGCGGTAACTGGCTACACCTTC	CASSSGQAVTGYTF
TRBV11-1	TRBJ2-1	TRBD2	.	TGTGCCAGCAGCGGGACTACTAACTACAATGAGCAGTTCTTC	CASSGTTNYNEQFF
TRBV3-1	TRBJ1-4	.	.	TGTGCCAGCAGCCGGATGACACAGAATGAAAAACTGTTTTTT	CASSRMTQNEKLFF
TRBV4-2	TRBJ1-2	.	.	TGTGCCAGCAGCCCACCTGACAGGAAGGAGGATGGCTACACCTTC	CASSPPDRKEDGYTF
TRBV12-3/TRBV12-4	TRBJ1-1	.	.	TGTGCCAGCAGTCCCGGACTCGCGAACACTGAAGCTTTCTTT	CASSPGLANTEAFF
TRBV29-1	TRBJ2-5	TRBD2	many	TGCAGCATGATCTGGTCGGGGGGGGAGACCCAGTACTTC	CSMIWSGGETQYF
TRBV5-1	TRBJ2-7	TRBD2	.	TGCGCCAGCAGCTTGGGGCCCGGGACTAGCGGGGTCTACGAGCAGTACTTC	CASSLGPGTSGVYEQYF
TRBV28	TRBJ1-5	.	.	TGTGCCAGCGGTAGTAGCAATCAGCCCCAGCATTTT	CASGSSNQPQHF
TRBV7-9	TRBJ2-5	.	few	TGTGCCAGCAGCTTACGGGGGCAAATGGGGGAGACCCAGTACTTC	CASSLRGQMGETQYF
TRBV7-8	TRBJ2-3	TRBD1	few	TGTGCCAGCAGTCAAGACAGGGTTAGGGCAGATACGCAGTATTTT	CASSQDRVRADTQYF
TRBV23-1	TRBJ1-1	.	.	TGCGCCAGCAGCCACATCGTCCCTCTTGGAGCTTTCTTT	CASSHIVPLGAFF
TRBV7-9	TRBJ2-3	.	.	TGTGCCAGCAGCCCCGATCCTGGTGTGGATACGCAGTATTTT	CASSPDPGVDTQYF
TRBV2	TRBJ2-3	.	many	TGTGCCAGCAGTGAAGCGCTCGTCTACACAGATACGCAGTATTTT	CASSEALVYTDTQYF
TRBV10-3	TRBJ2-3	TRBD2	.	TGTGCCATCGGCGAGGGCGGGAGGGGGACAGATACGCAGTATTTT	CAIGEGGRGTDTQYF
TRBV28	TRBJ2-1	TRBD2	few	TGTGCCAGCAGTAAGACTCGGGGGGGATACAATGAGCAGTTCTTC	CASSKTRGGYNEQFF
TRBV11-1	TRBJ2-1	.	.	TGTGCCAGCAGCCCCGGGTCTATCCAGCGCTCCTACAATGAGCAGTTCTTC	CASSPGSIQRSYNEQFF
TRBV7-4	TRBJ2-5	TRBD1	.	TGTGCCAGCAGCACGCCCCGGGACAGGCCACAAGAGACCCAGTACTTC	CASSTPRDRPQETQYF
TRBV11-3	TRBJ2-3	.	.	TGTGCCAGCAGCTTACACGGGACGGCAGATACGCAGTATTTT	CASSLHGTADTQYF
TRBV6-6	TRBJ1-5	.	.	TGTGCCAGCAGCACAGAGCCTAGCAATCAGCCCCAGCATTTT	CASSTEPSNQPQHF
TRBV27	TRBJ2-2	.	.	TGTGCCACCCGGGGATATTCTCGGAACACCGGGGAGCTGTTTTTT	CATRGYSRNTGELFF
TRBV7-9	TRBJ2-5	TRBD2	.	TGTGCCAGCAGCTTAGACAGACTAGCGGGAGGCCACGGGGAGACCCAGTACTTC	CASSLDRLAGGHGETQYF
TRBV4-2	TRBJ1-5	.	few	TGTGCCAGCAGCCAAGATCAGGGTTTGGAGAATCAGCCCCAGCATTTT	CASSQDQGLENQPQHF
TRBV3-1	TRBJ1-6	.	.	TGTGCCAGCAAGCAAATGGGTAATTCACCCCTCCACTTT	CASKQMGNSPLHF
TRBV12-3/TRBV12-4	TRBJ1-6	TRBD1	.	TGTGCCAGCAGTCGACAGGGTGGTAATTCACCCCTCCACTTT	CASSRQGGNSPLHF
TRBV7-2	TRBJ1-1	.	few	TGTGCCAGCAGCCCCCCAGGGGCGAACACTGAAGCTTTCTTT	CASSPPGANTEAFF
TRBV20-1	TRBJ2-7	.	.	TGCAGTGCTAGCATCCCGGACTCCGCCTACGAGCAGTACTTC	CSASIPDSAYEQYF